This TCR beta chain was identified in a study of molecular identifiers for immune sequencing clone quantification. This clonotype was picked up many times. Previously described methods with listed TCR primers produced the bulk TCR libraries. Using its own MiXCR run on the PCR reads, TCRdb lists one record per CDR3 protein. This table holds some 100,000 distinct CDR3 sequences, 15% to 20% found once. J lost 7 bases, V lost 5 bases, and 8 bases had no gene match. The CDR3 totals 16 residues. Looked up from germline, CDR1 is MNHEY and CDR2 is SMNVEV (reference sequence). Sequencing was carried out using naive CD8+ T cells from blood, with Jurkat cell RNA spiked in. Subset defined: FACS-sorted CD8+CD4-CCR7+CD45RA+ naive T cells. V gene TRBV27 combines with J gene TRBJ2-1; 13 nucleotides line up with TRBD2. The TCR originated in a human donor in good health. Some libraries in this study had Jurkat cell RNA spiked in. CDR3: CASSPVLAGGQNEQFF. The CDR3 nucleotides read TGTGCCAGCAGTCCCGTACTAGCGGGAGGGCAAAATGAGCAGTTCTTC.